This T cell receptor (beta chain) derives from a study of T cells in Graves' hyperthyroidism and ophthalmopathy. Researchers took RNA transcripts and amplified the TCR beta CDR3 regions from them. The HTBI set primed first-round TCR CDR3 RT-PCR. TCRdb passed the multiplex PCR reads through MiXCR, listing each CDR3 protein once. The profile shows hundreds of thousands of distinct CDR3 sequences, around 19% of them singletons. From germline, CDR1 is MNHEY and CDR2 SVGAGI. CDR3 length: 13 amino acids. V shed 2 bases and J shed 3 bases, with 7 bases lying between them. The table lists this clonotype with many counts.

The sequence was collected from a woman aged 50 to 60 with Graves' hyperthyroidism that later progressed to Graves' ophthalmopathy. Sequencing was done on a sample of blood. This chain joins TRBV6-5 and TRBJ1-1; maybe TRBD1 (6 bases). The CDR3 DNA reads as TGTGCCAGCAGTTACACAGGGTACACTGAAGCTTTCTTT. This encodes CASSYTGYTEAFF.